This T cell receptor (beta chain) is drawn from a study of shared clonotypes between healthy human individuals. The study's findings and limits: Naive subsets, compared against memory subsets, generally had larger estimated richness values. An expected dependence of interdonor clonotype sharing on sequencing depth was noted.

The CDR3 totals 17 residues. Germline V gene data show CDR1 as SGHTA and CDR2 as FQGNSA. Trimming took off 4 bases at V and 0 bases at J, with 16 bases between the two ends. Each subset's genomic DNA was split evenly across several immunoSEQ plates. TCRdb's copy holds only in-frame clones and misses some; the assay was immunoSEQ multiplex PCR. Of roughly 300,000 clones in the sample, around 87% were seen once. To note about this clone: Its target is unknown.

The specimen sequenced was memory CD8+ T cells sorted from blood. The subset is: CD45RO+ cells pooled with CCR7-negative TemRA cells. V is TRBV7-2 and J is TRBJ1-5; D is unresolved. This clonotype originated in a man in his late teens or twenties in good health. The CDR3 DNA reads TGTGCCAGCAGCTCGCGGATACGAGGATATAGCAATCAGCCCCAGCATTTT. As protein: CASSSRIRGYSNQPQHF.